This TCR beta chain appears in the sequencing data of a study of blood T cells in healthy people across ages. Overall study findings and caveats: Diversity estimates drawn from one million T cells were deemed underestimates.

Comments on this clonotype: The target antigen is unknown.

CDR3 length: 14 amino acids. V shed 0 bases and J shed 7 bases, with 11 bases lying between them. CDR1 is LGHNA, CDR2 YNFKEQ, per germline. Using a J-beta primer mix together with a sample-barcoded 5' primer, a second PCR was run for about 6 to 11 cycles. A tag from a template-switch adaptor with 12 random nucleotides marked each cDNA molecule. Each sample provided no less than 3 million CDR3-containing paired-end reads. TCRdb re-called the 5' RACE reads through MiXCR, storing one row per CDR3 protein. This table has roughly 2 million distinct CDR3 sequences, roughly 49% appearing once. Each donor had approximately 10 milliliters of peripheral blood drawn.

V and J are TRBV4-2 and TRBJ2-3, with no clear D. This clonotype was obtained from a woman aged 35 to 49 in good health. Sequenced input: blood. The CDR3 spells CASSQDAASNTQYF. CDR3 in DNA: TGTGCCAGCAGCCAAGATGCTGCCTCGAATACGCAGTATTTT.